This TCR beta chain was sequenced for a study of cytomegalovirus exposure and HLA in healthy donors. On the study more broadly: Earlier findings included about 120 million unique TCR beta sequences obtained from about 180 million T cells.

60 Vbeta and 13 Jbeta primers were used in PCR. Clones were sequenced by immunoSEQ multiplex PCR, and TCRdb holds only the in-frame ones, with some missing. The table lists just over 150,000 clones, 86% of them singletons. Germline V lookup: CDR1 SSHAT, CDR2 FNYEAQ (reference sequence). CDR3 size: 14 residues. V lost 6 bases and J lost 2; bases outside the gene matches: 6. The rearrangement joins TRBV7-7 to TRBJ2-5; TRBD2 aligns across 7 bases. The receptor's source is a woman in her late teens or twenties in good health and CMV-seronegative. Sequences were obtained from PBMCs. The CDR3: CASSLRAGQETQYF. CDR3 nucleotide sequence: TGTGCCAGCAGTTTACGAGCGGGGCAAGAGACCCAGTACTTC.